Detailed here is one T cell receptor (beta chain). The antigen is not known. Method: immunoSEQ multiplex PCR; TCRdb's copy keeps in-frame clones and lacks some. In the table there are approximately 15,000 clones, 80% to 90% of which are singletons. The CDR3 is 16 amino acids. The V gene's germline CDR1 is SGHRS and CDR2 YFSETQ. The J segment lost 5 bases and the V segment lost 4 bases, leaving 8 bases of the junction unmatched. These data originate in a study of PD-1 blockade in mismatch repair-deficient tumors. Study-level information: Enrolled about 2013-2016, patients had progressing, pretreated mismatch repair-deficient cancers of over nine types.

Study results and caveats: Rapid post-treatment expansion, then contraction, generally preceding radiologic response, marked tumor-resident clones.

This receptor was obtained from an adult with mismatch repair-deficient cancer. The source was PBMCs, collected approximately 14 weeks after starting pembrolizumab. The J gene is TRBJ1-4, the V gene TRBV5-1, with 10 bases fitting TRBD1. CDR3 amino acids: CASSPGGQGINEKLFF. The CDR3 region has the DNA TGCGCCAGCAGCCCTGGGGGACAGGGGATCAATGAAAAACTGTTTTTT.